This TCR beta chain was sequenced during a study of CD8+ T cells in alopecia areata. Study-wide results and caveats: Tissue-resident alphabeta T cells belonging to normal skin likewise get sequenced within scalp specimens.

Separation by sorting yielded CD4+ and CD8+ T cells from PBMCs. Extracted RNA was reverse transcribed into cDNA, the sequencing template. Produced via immunoSEQ multiplex PCR; TCRdb's table is partial and in-frame only. The sample holds more than 95,000 clones, 47% seen once. A word on this clone: Its antigen is undetermined. The sample contains more than one DNA sequence encoding this CDR3.

Germline V CDR1 and CDR2: LNHDA, SQIVND (reference sequence). CDR3 size: 12 residues. The V gene lost 3 bases and the J gene lost 2 bases, with 4 bases spanning the gap. The receptor was derived from a human donor with alopecia areata. Sample: NKG2D-low CD8+ T cells sorted from blood. This chain joins TRBV19 and TRBJ1-1; D remains ambiguous. In DNA, the CDR3 is TGTGCCAGTAGTATTGGAAACACTGAAGCTTTCTTT. This gives the protein CASSIGNTEAFF.